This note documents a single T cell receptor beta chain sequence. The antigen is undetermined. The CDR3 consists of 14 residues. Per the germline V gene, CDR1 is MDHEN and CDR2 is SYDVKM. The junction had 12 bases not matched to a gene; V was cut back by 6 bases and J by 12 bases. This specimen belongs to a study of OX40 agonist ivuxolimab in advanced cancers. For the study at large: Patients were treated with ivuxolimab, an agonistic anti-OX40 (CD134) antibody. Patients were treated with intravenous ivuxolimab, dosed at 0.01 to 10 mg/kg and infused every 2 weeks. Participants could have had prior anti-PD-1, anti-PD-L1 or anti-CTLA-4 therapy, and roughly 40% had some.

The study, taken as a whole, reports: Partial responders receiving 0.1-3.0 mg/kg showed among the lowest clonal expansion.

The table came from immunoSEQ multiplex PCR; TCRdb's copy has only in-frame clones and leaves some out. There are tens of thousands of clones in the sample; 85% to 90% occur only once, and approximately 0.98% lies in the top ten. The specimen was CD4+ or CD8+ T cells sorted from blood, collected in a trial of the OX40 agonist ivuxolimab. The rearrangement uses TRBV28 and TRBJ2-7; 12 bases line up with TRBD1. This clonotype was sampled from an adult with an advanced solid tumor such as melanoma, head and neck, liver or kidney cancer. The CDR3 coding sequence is TGTGCCAGCAGCATCCGGGGGACAGGGGGCCGTTGGTACTTC. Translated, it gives CASSIRGTGGRWYF.